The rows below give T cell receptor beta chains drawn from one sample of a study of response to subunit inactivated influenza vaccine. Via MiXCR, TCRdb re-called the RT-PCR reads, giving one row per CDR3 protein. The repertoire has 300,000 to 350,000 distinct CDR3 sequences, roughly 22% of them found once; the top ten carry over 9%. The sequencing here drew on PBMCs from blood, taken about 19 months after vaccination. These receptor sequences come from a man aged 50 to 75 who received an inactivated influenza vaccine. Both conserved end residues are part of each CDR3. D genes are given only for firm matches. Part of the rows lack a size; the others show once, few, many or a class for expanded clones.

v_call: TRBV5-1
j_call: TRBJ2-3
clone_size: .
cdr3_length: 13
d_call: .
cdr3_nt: TGCGCCAGCAGCTTGGCGGGCGAAGATACGCAGTATTTT
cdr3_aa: CASSLAGEDTQYF

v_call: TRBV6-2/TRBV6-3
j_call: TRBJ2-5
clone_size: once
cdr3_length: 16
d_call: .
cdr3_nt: TGTGCCAGCAGTTACTCGTACAGGCCCAACCAAGAGACCCAGTACTTC
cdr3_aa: CASSYSYRPNQETQYF

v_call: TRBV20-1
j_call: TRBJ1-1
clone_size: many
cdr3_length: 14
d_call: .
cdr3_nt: TGCAGTGCTAGATCTGACAGACTGAACACTGAAGCTTTCTTT
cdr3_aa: CSARSDRLNTEAFF

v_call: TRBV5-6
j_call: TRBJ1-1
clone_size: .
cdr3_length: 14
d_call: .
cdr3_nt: TGTGCCAGCAGCTTGGGCAGTGTTAGGGCTGAAGCTTTCTTT
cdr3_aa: CASSLGSVRAEAFF

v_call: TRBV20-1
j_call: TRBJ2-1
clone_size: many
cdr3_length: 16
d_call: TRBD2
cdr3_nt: TGCAGTGCTCCACCCCTACTAGCGGAGGGCTACAATGAGCAGTTCTTC
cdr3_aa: CSAPPLLAEGYNEQFF

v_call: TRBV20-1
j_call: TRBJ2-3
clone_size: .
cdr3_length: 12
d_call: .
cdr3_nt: TGCAGTGCTCCGGGGCGCCCGGATACGCAGTATTTT
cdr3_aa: CSAPGRPDTQYF

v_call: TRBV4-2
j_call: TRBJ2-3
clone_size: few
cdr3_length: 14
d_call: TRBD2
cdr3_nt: TGTGCCAGCAGCCTACAGCGGGACACAGATACGCAGTATTTT
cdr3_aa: CASSLQRDTDTQYF

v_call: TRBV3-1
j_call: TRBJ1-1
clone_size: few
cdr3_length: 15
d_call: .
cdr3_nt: TGTGCCAGCAGCCAAGCTACACGGATGAACACTGAAGCTTTCTTT
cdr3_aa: CASSQATRMNTEAFF

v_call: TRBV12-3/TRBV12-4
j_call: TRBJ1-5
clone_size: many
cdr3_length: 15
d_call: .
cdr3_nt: TGTGCCAGCAGCACGGACAGTTATAGCAATCAGCCCCAGCATTTT
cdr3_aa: CASSTDSYSNQPQHF

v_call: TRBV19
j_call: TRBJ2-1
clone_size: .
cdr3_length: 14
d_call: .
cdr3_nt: TGTGCCAGTAGTAACCGGGAAGTTTACAATGAGCAGTTCTTC
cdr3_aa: CASSNREVYNEQFF

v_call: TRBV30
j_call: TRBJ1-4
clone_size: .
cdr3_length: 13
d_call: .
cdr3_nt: TGTGCCTGGAGTGGGGGTCCTAATGAAAAACTGTTTTTT
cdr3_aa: CAWSGGPNEKLFF

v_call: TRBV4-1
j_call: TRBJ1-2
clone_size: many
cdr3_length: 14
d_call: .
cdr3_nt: TGCGCCAGCAGCCAAGCCGGGAAGAACTATGGCTACACCTTC
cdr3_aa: CASSQAGKNYGYTF

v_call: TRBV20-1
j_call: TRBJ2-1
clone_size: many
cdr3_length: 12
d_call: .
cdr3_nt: TGCAGTGCTACTCCTTCCTACAATGAGCAGTTCTTC
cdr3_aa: CSATPSYNEQFF

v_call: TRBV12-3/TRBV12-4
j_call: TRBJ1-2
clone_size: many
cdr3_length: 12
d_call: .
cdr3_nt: TGTGCCAGCAGTTTGGGGGTTCGTGGCTACACCTTC
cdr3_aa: CASSLGVRGYTF

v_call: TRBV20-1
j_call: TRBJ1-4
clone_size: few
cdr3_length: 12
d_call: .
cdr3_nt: TGCAGTGCTAGATCAGCAGGGAAGAAACTGTTTTTT
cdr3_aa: CSARSAGKKLFF

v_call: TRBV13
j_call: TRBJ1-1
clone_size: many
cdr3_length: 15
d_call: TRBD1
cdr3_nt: TGTGCCAGCAGCGCCCCGGGACAGGGGAACACTGAAGCTTTCTTT
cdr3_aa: CASSAPGQGNTEAFF

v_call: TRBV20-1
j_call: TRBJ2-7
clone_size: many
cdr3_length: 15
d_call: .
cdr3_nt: TGCAGTGCTAGAGTATTCGGGACGGGTGACTACGAGCAGTACTTC
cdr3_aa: CSARVFGTGDYEQYF

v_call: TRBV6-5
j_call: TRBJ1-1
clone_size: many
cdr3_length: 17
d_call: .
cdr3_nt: TGTGCCAGCAGTTATCAAGAGGATCTCCGGGGGAACACTGAAGCTTTCTTT
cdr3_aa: CASSYQEDLRGNTEAFF

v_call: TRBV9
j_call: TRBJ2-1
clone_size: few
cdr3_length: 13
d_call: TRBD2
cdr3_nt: TGTGCCAGCAGCGTAGATAGCAGCGGGGGACAGTTCTTC
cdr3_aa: CASSVDSSGGQFF

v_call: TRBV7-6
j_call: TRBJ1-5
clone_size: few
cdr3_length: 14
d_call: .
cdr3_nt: TGTGCCAGCAGCCCCGGTAGCTTCGGGCAGCCCCAGCATTTT
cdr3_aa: CASSPGSFGQPQHF

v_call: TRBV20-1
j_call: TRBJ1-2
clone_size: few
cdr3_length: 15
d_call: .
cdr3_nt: TGCAGTGCTAGAGATGAGTGGCGGGGAGACTATGGCTACACCTTC
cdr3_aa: CSARDEWRGDYGYTF

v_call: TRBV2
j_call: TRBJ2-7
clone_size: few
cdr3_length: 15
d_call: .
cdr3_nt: TGTGCCAGCAGTGTTAGGGGCTCTATCTCCTACGAGCAGTACTTC
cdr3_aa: CASSVRGSISYEQYF